The rows below give T cell receptor beta chains drawn from one sample of a study of T-cell memory formation after mild COVID-19. TCRdb itself ran the 5' RACE reads through MiXCR, one entry per CDR3 protein. Among more than 250,000 distinct CDR3 sequences, approximately 16% were seen once, and the ten largest hold roughly 21%. The sequencing input was PBMCs or a T cell subset sorted from them (not recorded which). The origin of the receptors is a man aged 18 to 29 who had mild COVID-19 (a few samples of this study predate the infection). Cell type and time point are not known. The CDR3 runs from the conserved cysteine through the conserved F or W. A D gene is named only where the DNA matches it firmly. For some rows the clone size is stated as once, few or many, or as a class when expanded; others skip it.

d_gene,abundance,v_gene,j_gene,CDR3nt,CDR3aa
.,.,TRBV4-3,TRBJ1-2,TGCGCCAGCAGCCAAGCGGGGGGCCCAAACTATGGCTACACCTTC,CASSQAGGPNYGYTF
.,.,TRBV4-1,TRBJ2-3,TGCGCCAGCAGCCAACCTGGGATAATGGCAGATACGCAGTATTTT,CASSQPGIMADTQYF
.,.,TRBV6-1,TRBJ1-1,TGTGCCAGCAGTGAACAGGCAGGGATGAACACTGAAGCTTTCTTT,CASSEQAGMNTEAFF
TRBD1,few,TRBV7-3,TRBJ2-3,TGTGCCAGCAGCACCCGACAGGGTCCCACAGATACGCAGTATTTT,CASSTRQGPTDTQYF
TRBD1,few,TRBV9,TRBJ2-7,TGTGCCAGCAGCGTAGGGACAGGCATCCTCTACGAGCAGTACTTC,CASSVGTGILYEQYF
TRBD1,.,TRBV7-6,TRBJ2-5,TGTGCCAGCAGCCACGAGGGGTGGGACAGAGAGACCCAGTACTTC,CASSHEGWDRETQYF
TRBD2,.,TRBV7-2,TRBJ2-5,TGTGCCAGCAGCTTGACTAGCGGGGGGGCGACCCAGTACTTC,CASSLTSGGATQYF
.,few,TRBV29-1,TRBJ2-7,TGCAGCGCTGGAGGACAGTCCTACGAGCAGTACTTC,CSAGGQSYEQYF
TRBD1,few,TRBV7-2,TRBJ1-1,TGTGCCAGCAGCTTAGGGCACCCGGGACAGGCTTCGGCTTTCTTT,CASSLGHPGQASAFF
.,few,TRBV5-1,TRBJ2-7,TGCGCCAGCAGCCACCGAACAGGTAAAGAGCAGTACTTC,CASSHRTGKEQYF
.,.,TRBV4-3,TRBJ2-2,TGCGCCAGCAGCCACCTCGGGGGGCACACCGGGGAGCTGTTTTTT,CASSHLGGHTGELFF
.,.,TRBV4-2,TRBJ1-6,TGTGCCAGCAGCCCGGAAGATAATTCACCCCTCCACTTT,CASSPEDNSPLHF
TRBD2,few,TRBV20-1,TRBJ2-1,TGCAGTGCTAGAGATATGGGCGGGGGGAAGGTTTTCTACAATGAGCAGTTCTTC,CSARDMGGGKVFYNEQFF
TRBD1,few,TRBV7-2,TRBJ1-6,TGTGCCAGCAGCTTGGGACAGCCAAATTCACCCCTCCACTTT,CASSLGQPNSPLHF
.,few,TRBV27,TRBJ1-6,TGTGCCAGCAGTTATTATAATTCACCCCTCCACTTT,CASSYYNSPLHF
.,.,TRBV30,TRBJ1-3,TGTGCCTGGAACAGTCGGAACACCATATATTTT,CAWNSRNTIYF
TRBD1,.,TRBV11-3,TRBJ2-5,TGTGCCAGCAGCGAGAGGGACAGGGGGTTAGAGACCCAGTACTTC,CASSERDRGLETQYF
.,.,TRBV6-1,TRBJ2-7,TGTGCCAGCAGTGAAGCGCTGAGAGGACGCCGAAACTTC,CASSEALRGRRNF
.,.,TRBV10-3,TRBJ2-6,TGTGCCATCAGTGAGGGACCGACTGGGGCCAACGTCCTGACTTTC,CAISEGPTGANVLTF
TRBD1,.,TRBV12-3/TRBV12-4,TRBJ1-5,TGTGCCAGCAGTTGGGGACAGGGGTTTGGTCAGCCCCAGCATTTT,CASSWGQGFGQPQHF
.,few,TRBV12-3/TRBV12-4,TRBJ1-2,TGTGCCAGCAGTCCTACCGGGGTTAACTATGGCTACACCTTC,CASSPTGVNYGYTF
.,few,TRBV10-3,TRBJ2-1,TGTGCCATCAGTGACTTCGGGCAGGGCTCCTACAATGAGCAGTTCTTC,CAISDFGQGSYNEQFF
TRBD1,few,TRBV4-1,TRBJ1-6,TGCGCCAGCAGCCACCTGGGACAGGGAAGGTCACCCCTCCACTTT,CASSHLGQGRSPLHF
.,.,TRBV7-9,TRBJ2-1,TGTGCCAGCAGATTAACAGGGCTACCCGTCAATGAGCAGTTCTTC,CASRLTGLPVNEQFF
.,.,TRBV12-3/TRBV12-4,TRBJ1-5,TGTGCCAGCAGTTTCTTGGCTGGCAATCAGCCCCAGCATTTT,CASSFLAGNQPQHF
.,.,TRBV12-3/TRBV12-4,TRBJ2-7,TGTGCCAGCAGTTTGGGGGTTGGATTGCGCGAGCAGTACTTC,CASSLGVGLREQYF
.,.,TRBV7-6,TRBJ1-1,TGTGCCAGCAGCTTAGAGGGGCTCGGAATGAACACTGAAGCTTTCTTT,CASSLEGLGMNTEAFF
.,many,TRBV20-1,TRBJ1-6,TGCAGTGCTAGAGATGGCGGACAAATTAATTCACCCCTCCACTTT,CSARDGGQINSPLHF
.,few,TRBV4-1,TRBJ1-2,TGCGCCAGCAGCCAAGAACAGGGACCCTATGGCTACACCTTC,CASSQEQGPYGYTF
TRBD2,.,TRBV28,TRBJ2-3,TGTGCCAGCGGGACTAGCGGGGACACAGATACGCAGTATTTT,CASGTSGDTDTQYF
.,.,TRBV6-2/TRBV6-3,TRBJ1-1,TGTGCCAGCACCGTTCCCCTGGGCACTGAAGCTTTCTTT,CASTVPLGTEAFF
.,many,TRBV5-1,TRBJ1-5,TGCGCCAGCAGCTTGGATGCCGAAAGGCAGCCCCAGCATTTT,CASSLDAERQPQHF
.,.,TRBV5-8,TRBJ2-3,TGTGCCAGCAGCTGGGCCACGGTGAACACAGATACGCAGTATTTT,CASSWATVNTDTQYF
TRBD1,.,TRBV11-2,TRBJ1-2,TGTGCCAGCAGCTTAGCCGACAGGGGACCCTTAAGTAACTATGGCTACACCTTC,CASSLADRGPLSNYGYTF
TRBD2,.,TRBV7-9,TRBJ2-5,TGTGCCAGCAGCTCCGGGACAGCGACTAGCGGGGCAGAGACCCAGTACTTC,CASSSGTATSGAETQYF
TRBD1,few,TRBV20-1,TRBJ1-2,TGCAGTGCTCCTCCGGGACAGGGGGTCGGCTACACCTTC,CSAPPGQGVGYTF
TRBD1,.,TRBV29-1,TRBJ2-4,TGCAGCGTTGTCGACAGGGATCAAAACATTCAGTACTTC,CSVVDRDQNIQYF
.,.,TRBV5-1,TRBJ1-6,TGCGCCAGCAGCTTGGGGCAGGGCAGGAGCTCACCCCTCCACTTT,CASSLGQGRSSPLHF
.,few,TRBV5-1,TRBJ2-2,TGCGCCAGCAGCTTGGCACCCCGGGACACCGGGGAGCTGTTTTTT,CASSLAPRDTGELFF
.,.,TRBV7-9,TRBJ1-5,TGTGCCAGCAGCCCATGGGCGCCAGGGAGTCCGATTCAGCCCCAGCATTTT,CASSPWAPGSPIQPQHF
TRBD1,.,TRBV7-9,TRBJ2-3,TGTGCCAGCAGCAAGGGACAGGGGGTGACAGATACGCAGTATTTT,CASSKGQGVTDTQYF
.,.,TRBV20-1,TRBJ1-6,TGCAGTGTTACCGGGATTCATAATTCACCCCTCCACTTT,CSVTGIHNSPLHF
TRBD1,.,TRBV7-2,TRBJ2-7,TGTGCCAGCAGCGCATTCGGACAGGGGTTCGACGAGCAGTACTTC,CASSAFGQGFDEQYF
.,many,TRBV20-1,TRBJ1-5,TGCAGTGCTTTCGACAGTAATCAGCCCCAGCATTTT,CSAFDSNQPQHF
TRBD2,few,TRBV20-1,TRBJ2-1,TGCAGTGCTGGTAGACTAGCGGGGGGGAATGAGCAGTTCTTC,CSAGRLAGGNEQFF
.,many,TRBV7-9,TRBJ1-1,TGTGCCAGCAGCTGGGGGGCAGGGCCTGAAGCTTTCTTT,CASSWGAGPEAFF
TRBD2,.,TRBV14,TRBJ2-7,TGTGCCAGCAGCTTCGGGGGGAGGATGGCTTTATACGAGCAGTACTTC,CASSFGGRMALYEQYF